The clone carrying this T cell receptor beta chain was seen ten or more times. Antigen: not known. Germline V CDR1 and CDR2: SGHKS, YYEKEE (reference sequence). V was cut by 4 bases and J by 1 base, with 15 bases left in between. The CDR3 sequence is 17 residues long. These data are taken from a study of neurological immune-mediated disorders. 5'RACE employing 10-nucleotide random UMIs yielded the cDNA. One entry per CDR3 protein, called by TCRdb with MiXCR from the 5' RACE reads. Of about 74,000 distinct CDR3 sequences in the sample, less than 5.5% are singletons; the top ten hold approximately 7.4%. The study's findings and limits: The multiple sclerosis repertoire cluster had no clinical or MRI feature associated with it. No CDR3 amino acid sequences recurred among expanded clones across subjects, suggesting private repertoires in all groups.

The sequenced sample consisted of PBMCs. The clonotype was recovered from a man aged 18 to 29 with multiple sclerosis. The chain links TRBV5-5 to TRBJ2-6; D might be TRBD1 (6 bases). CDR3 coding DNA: TGTGCCAGCAGCGCAACTCCTACAGGGTCTGGGGCCAACGTCCTGACTTTC. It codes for CASSATPTGSGANVLTF.